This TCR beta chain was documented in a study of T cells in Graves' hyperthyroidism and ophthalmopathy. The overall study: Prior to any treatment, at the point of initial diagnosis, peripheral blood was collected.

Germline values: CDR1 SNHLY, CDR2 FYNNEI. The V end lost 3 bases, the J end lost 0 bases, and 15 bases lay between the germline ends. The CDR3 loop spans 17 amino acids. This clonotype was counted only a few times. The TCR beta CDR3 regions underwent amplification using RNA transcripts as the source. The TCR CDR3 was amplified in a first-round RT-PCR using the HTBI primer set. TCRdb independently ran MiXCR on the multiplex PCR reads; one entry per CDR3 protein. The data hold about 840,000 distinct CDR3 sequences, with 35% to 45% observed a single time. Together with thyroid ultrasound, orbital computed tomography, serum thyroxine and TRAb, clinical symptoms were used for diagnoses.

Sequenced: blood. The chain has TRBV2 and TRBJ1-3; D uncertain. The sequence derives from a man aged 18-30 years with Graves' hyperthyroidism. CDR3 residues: CASSDLYRTSSGNTIYF. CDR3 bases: TGTGCCAGCAGTGATCTCTATAGGACCAGCTCTGGAAACACCATATATTTT.